This TCR beta chain comes out of a study of quantifying T cell responses using KT2 cells. Study details: RNA was reverse transcribed with TCR alpha and beta constant-region primers.

An oligo carrying a UMI was ligated to the cDNA 3' end. The first PCR ran roughly 4 cycles with an equimolar RC1.1 and RC1.2 beta primer mix. Starting with the second PCR, alpha and beta TCR chains went through separate processing. TCRdb reprocessed the UMI-ligation and nested PCR reads with MiXCR, giving one entry per CDR3 protein. Among approximately 57,000 distinct CDR3 sequences listed, 9% to 15% were seen once. The sample is PBMC spiked with counted cells of clone KT2. This clonotype has a count of ten or more. An end of the junction differs from the germline gene, which may be a read error. CDR1 SNHLY and CDR2 FYNNEI come from the germline V gene. The CDR3 consists of 14 residues.

Sequencing input: PBMCs spiked with cells of the T cell clone KT2. This TCR was recovered from a human donor. The chain links TRBV2 to TRBJ1-6; D gene ambiguous. As DNA, the CDR3 is TGTGCCAGCAGATACGACTCCGATAATTCACCCCTCCACTTT. Protein product: CASRYDSDNSPLHF.